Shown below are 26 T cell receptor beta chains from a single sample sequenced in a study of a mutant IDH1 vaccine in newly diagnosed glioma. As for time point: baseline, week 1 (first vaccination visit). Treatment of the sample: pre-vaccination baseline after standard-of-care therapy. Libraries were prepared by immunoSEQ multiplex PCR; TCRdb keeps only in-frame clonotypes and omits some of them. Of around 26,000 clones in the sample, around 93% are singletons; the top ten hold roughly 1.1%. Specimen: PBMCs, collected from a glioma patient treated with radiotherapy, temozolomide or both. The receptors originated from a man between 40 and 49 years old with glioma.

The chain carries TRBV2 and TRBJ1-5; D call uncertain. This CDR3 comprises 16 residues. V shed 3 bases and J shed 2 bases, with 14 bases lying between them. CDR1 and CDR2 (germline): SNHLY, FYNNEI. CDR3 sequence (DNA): TGTGCCAGCAGTGATTTGCGGGGTGTTGGCAATCAGCCCCAGCATTTT. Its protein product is CASSDLRGVGNQPQHF.

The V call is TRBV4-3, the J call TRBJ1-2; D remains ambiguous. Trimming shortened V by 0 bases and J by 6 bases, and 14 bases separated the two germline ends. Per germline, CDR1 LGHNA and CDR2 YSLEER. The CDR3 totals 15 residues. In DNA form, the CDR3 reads TGCGCCAGCAGCCAAGATCGTAGGTCATTCGATGGCTACACCTTC. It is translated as CASSQDRRSFDGYTF.

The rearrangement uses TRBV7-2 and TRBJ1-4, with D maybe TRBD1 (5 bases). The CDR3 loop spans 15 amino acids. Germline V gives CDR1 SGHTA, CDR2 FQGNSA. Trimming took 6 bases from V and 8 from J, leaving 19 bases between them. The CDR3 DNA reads TGTGCCAGCAGTCCAATCCAGGGTTTCGGCGAAAAACTGTTTTTT. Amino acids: CASSPIQGFGEKLFF. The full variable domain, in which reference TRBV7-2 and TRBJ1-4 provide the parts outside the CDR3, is GAGVSQSPSNKVTEKGKDVELRCDPISGHTALYWYRQSLGQGLEFLIYFQGNSAPDKSGLPSDRFSAERTGGSVSTLTIQRTQQEDSAVYLCASSPIQGFGEKLFFGSGTQLSVL.

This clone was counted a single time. The chain's CDR3 is CASSLDTNGGDTDTQYF. The DNA of the CDR3 is TGTGCCAGCAGCTTAGACACGAACGGGGGGGACACAGATACGCAGTATTTT. This sequence joins TRBV13 and TRBJ2-3, with 8 bases lining up with TRBD2. V lost 1 base, J lost 2 bases, and 8 bases stayed unmatched. Germline CDR1 and CDR2: PRHDT and FYEKMQ (reference sequence). The CDR3 has 17 residues.

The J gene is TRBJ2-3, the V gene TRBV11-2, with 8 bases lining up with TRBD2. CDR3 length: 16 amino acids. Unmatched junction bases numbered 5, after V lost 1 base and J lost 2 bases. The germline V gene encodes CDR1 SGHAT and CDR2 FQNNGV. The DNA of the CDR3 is TGTGCCAGCAGCTTAGTCCCGGGGGGGGTCACAGATACGCAGTATTTT. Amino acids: CASSLVPGGVTDTQYF.

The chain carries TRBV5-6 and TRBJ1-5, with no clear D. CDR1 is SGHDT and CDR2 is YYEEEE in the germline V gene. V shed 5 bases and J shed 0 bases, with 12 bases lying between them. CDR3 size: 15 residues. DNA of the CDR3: TGTGCCAGCAGATCTGGATCCTATAGCAATCAGCCCCAGCATTTT. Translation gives CASRSGSYSNQPQHF.

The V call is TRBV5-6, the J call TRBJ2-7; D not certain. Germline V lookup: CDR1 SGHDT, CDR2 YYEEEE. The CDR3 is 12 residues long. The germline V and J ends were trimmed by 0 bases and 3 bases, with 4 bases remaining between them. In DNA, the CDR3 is TGTGCCAGCAGCTTGGCCGTCTACGAGCAGTACTTC. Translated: CASSLAVYEQYF. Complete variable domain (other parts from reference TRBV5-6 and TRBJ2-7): DAGVTQSPTHLIKTRGQQVTLRCSPKSGHDTVSWYQQALGQGPQFIFQYYEEEERQRGNFPDRFSGHQFPNYSSELNVNALLLGDSALYLCASSLAVYEQYFGPGTRLTVT.

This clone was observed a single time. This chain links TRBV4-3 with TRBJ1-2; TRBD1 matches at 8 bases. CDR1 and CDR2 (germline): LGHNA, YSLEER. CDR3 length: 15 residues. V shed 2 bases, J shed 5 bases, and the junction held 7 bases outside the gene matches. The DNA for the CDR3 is TGCGCCAGCAGCCAAACTTTACAGGGGGGATATGGCTACACCTTC. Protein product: CASSQTLQGGYGYTF.

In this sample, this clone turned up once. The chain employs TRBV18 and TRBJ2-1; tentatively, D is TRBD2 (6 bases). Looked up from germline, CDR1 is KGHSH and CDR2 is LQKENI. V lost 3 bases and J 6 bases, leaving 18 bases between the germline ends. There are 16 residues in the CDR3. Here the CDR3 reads CASSPLLWGERNEQFF. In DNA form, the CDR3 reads TGTGCCAGCTCACCTCTTTTGTGGGGGGAACGCAATGAGCAGTTCTTC.

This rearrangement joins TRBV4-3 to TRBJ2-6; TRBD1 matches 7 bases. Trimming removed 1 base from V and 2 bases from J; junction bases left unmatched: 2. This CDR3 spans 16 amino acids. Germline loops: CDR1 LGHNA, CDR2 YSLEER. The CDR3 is CASSQGDRAGANVLTF. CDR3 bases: TGCGCCAGCAGCCAAGGTGACAGGGCTGGGGCCAACGTCCTGACTTTC.

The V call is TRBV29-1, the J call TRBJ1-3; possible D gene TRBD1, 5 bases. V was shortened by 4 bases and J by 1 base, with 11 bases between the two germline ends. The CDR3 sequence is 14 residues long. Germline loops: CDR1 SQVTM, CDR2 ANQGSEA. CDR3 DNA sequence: TGCAGCGTTGCAGGGAAGGGATCTGGAAACACCATATATTTT. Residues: CSVAGKGSGNTIYF.

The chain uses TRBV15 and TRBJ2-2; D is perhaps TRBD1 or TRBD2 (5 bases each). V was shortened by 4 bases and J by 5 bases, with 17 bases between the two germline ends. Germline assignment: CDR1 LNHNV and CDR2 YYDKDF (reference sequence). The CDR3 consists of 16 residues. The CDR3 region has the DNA TGTGCCACCAGCATCCTTGGGGACCCGGGGACCGGGGAGCTGTTTTTT. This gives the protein CATSILGDPGTGELFF.

DNA of the CDR3: TGCAGTGCTAGTAGGCAATATGGCTACACCTTC. The encoded protein is CSASRQYGYTF. V is TRBV20-1 and J is TRBJ1-2; no reliable D call. The CDR3 covers 11 residues. CDR1 DFQATT and CDR2 SNEGSKA come from the germline V gene (reference sequence). With 3 bases removed from V and 5 bases from J, the gap between germline ends came to 7 bases.

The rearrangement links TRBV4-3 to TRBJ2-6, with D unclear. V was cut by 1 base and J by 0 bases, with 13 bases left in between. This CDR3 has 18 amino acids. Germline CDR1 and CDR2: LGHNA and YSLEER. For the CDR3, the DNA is TGCGCCAGCAGCCAAGTGGGCAGGCCCCTCTCTGGGGCCAACGTCCTGACTTTC. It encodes CASSQVGRPLSGANVLTF.

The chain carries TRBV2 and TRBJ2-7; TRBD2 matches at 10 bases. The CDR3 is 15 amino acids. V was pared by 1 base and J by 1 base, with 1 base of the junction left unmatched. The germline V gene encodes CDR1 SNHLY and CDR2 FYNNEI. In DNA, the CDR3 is TGTGCCAGCAGTGAAGGGACTAGCGGATCCTACGAGCAGTACTTC. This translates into CASSEGTSGSYEQYF. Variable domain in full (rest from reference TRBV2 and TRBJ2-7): EPEVTQTPSHQVTQMGQEVILRCVPISNHLYFYWYRQILGQKVEFLVSFYNNEISEKSEIFDDQFSVERPDGSNFTLKIRSTKLEDSAMYFCASSEGTSGSYEQYFGPGTRLTVT.

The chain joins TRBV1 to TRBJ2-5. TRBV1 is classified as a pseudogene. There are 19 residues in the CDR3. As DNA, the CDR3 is TGCACCAGCAGCCATCACCCGGCGAACGAGACGGCGAATGGGGAGACCCAGTACTTC. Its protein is CTSSHHPANETANGETQYF.

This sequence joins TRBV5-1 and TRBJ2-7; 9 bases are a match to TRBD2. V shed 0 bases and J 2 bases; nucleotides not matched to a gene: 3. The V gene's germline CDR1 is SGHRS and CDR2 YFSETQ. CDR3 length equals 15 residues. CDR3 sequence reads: CASSLGLAATYEQYF. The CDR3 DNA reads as TGCGCCAGCAGCTTGGGACTAGCGGCCACCTACGAGCAGTACTTC.

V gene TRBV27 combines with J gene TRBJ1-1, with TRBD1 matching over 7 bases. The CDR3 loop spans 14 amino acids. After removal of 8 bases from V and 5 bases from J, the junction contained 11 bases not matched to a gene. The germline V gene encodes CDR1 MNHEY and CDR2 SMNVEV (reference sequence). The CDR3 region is CASGQVGLWTEAFF. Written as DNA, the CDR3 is TGTGCCAGCGGACAGGTGGGTTTGTGGACTGAAGCTTTCTTT.

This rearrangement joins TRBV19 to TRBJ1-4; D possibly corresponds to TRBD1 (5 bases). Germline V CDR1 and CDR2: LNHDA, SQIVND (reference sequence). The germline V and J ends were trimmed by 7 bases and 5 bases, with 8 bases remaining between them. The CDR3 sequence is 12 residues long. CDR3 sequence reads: CASNRINEKLFF. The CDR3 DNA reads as TGTGCCAGTAACAGGATAAATGAAAAACTGTTTTTT.

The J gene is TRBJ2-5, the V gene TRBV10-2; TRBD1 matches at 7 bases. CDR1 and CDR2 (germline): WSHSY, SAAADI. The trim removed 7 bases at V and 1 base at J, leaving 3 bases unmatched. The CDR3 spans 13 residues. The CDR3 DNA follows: TGCGCCAGCATCCCAGGGGGCCAAGAGACCCAGTACTTC. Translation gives CASIPGGQETQYF.

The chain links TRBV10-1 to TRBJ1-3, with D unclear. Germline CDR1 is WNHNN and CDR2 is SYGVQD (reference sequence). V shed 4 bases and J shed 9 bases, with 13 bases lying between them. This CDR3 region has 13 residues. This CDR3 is CASSGAWTSTIYF. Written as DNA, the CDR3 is TGCGCCAGCAGTGGTGCCTGGACCAGCACCATATATTTT.

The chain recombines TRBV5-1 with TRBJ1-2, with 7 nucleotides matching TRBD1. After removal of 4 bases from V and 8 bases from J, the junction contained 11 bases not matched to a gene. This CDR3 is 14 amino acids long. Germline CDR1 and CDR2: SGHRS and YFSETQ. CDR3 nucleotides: TGCGCCAGCAGCACGACCGAGGGGGCTGGGGGCTACACCTTC. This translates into CASSTTEGAGGYTF.

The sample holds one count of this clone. CDR3 DNA sequence: TGCGCCAGCAGCCCCGGAAAGAGTTTGACCTACGAGCAGTACTTC. Residues: CASSPGKSLTYEQYF. The rearrangement joins TRBV5-1 to TRBJ2-7; D is undetermined. The CDR3 length is 15 residues. V lost 4 bases and J lost 2, with 16 bases in between. Germline CDR1 is SGHRS and CDR2 is YFSETQ.

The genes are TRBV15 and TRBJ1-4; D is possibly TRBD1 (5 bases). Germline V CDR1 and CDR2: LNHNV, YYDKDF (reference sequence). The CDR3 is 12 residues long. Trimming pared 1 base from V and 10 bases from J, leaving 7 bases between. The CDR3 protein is CATSRARGKLFF. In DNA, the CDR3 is TGTGCCACCAGCAGAGCGAGGGGAAAACTGTTTTTT.

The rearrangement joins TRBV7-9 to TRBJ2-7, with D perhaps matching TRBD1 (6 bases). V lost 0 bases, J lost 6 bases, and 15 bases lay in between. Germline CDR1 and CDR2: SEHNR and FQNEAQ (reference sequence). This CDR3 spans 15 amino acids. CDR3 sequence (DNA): TGTGCCAGCAGCTTAGCGGCGGCAGGGGTTCCCGAGCAGTACTTC. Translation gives CASSLAAAGVPEQYF.

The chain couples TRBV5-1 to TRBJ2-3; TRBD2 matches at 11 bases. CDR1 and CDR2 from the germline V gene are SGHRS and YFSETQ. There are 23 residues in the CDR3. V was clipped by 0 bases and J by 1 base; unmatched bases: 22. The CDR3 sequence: CASSLALTSGALAGSKGTDTQYF. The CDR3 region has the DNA TGCGCCAGCAGCTTGGCCCTGACTAGCGGGGCATTGGCGGGATCTAAAGGCACAGATACGCAGTATTTT.